What follows are 14 T cell receptor beta chains derived from one specimen sequenced in a study of blood T cells in healthy people across ages. The authors ran a second PCR of 7 to 11 cycles using a sample-barcoded 5' primer and a J-beta primer mix. A single record per CDR3 protein comes from TCRdb applying MiXCR to the 5' RACE reads. The sample holds about 640,000 distinct CDR3 sequences; 40% to 45% are singletons and the top ten take roughly 30%. The sequenced material came from blood. The receptors originated from a man aged 80 or over in good health.

V gene TRBV20-1 combines with J gene TRBJ2-5, with TRBD2 matching 10 bases. Per the germline V gene, CDR1 is DFQATT and CDR2 is SNEGSKA (reference sequence). This CDR3 has 15 amino acids. Unmatched junction bases numbered 7, after V lost 2 bases and J lost 4 bases. The CDR3 coding sequence is TGCAGTGCTAGAAATCTAGCGGGGGAGGGAGAGACCCAGTACTTC. This translates into CSARNLAGEGETQYF.

The rearrangement joins TRBV18 to TRBJ2-4; 7 nucleotides line up with TRBD1. V trimming: 2 bases; J trimming: 13 bases; junction bases outside the gene matches: 8. The CDR3 extends over 13 amino acids. Germline V gene lookup returns CDR1 KGHSH and CDR2 LQKENI. The CDR3 bases are TGTGCCAGCTCACCAGCACAGGGGTGTGAGCAGTACTTC. This gives the protein CASSPAQGCEQYF. The entire variable domain, with the rest obtained from reference TRBV18 and TRBJ2-4, is as follows: NAGVMQNPRHLVRRRGQEARLRCSPMKGHSHVYWYRQLPEEGLKFMVYLQKENIIDESGMPKERFSAEFPKEGPSILRIQQVVRGDSAAYFCASSPAQGCEQYFGAGTRLSVL.

The chain uses TRBV12-3 or TRBV12-4 and TRBJ2-1; D may correspond to TRBD1 or TRBD2 (6 bases each). The CDR3 contains 16 residues. Trimming took 3 bases from V and 4 from J, leaving 16 bases between them. CDR3 region: CASSFLGGGRYNEQFF. CDR3 bases: TGTGCCAGCAGTTTTTTAGGAGGGGGGCGGTACAATGAGCAGTTCTTC.

This clonotype was counted at least ten times. The chain links TRBV27 to TRBJ1-6; no definite D call. CDR1 is MNHEY and CDR2 is SMNVEV in the germline V gene (reference sequence). This CDR3 has 13 residues. V dropped 6 bases and J dropped 7 bases, with 10 bases sitting between them. CDR3 DNA: TGTGCCAGCAGCTTACGAGAAAATTCACCCCTCCACTTT. It encodes CASSLRENSPLHF.

In its sample, this clonotype was seen once. The rearrangement uses TRBV28 and TRBJ2-3; D is perhaps TRBD2 (10 bases). The CDR3 spans 23 residues. CDR1 and CDR2 from the germline V gene are MDHEN and SYDVKM. The ends were cut back, 4 bases at V and 4 bases at J, with 39 bases in the middle. The CDR3 sequence: CASSSPPGQGIREAGGPSDTQYF. CDR3 nucleotide sequence: TGTGCCAGCAGTTCCCCCCCGGGACAGGGAATACGGGAAGCGGGAGGGCCGTCAGATACGCAGTATTTT.

The V gene is TRBV24-1, the J gene TRBJ2-1, with D perhaps matching TRBD1 or TRBD2 (5 bases each). This CDR3 has 11 amino acids. Trimming took off 9 bases at V and 7 bases at J, with 9 bases between the two ends. Per the germline V gene, CDR1 is KGHDR and CDR2 is SFDVKD. The DNA for the CDR3 is TGTGCCACCGGGTGGGGGAATGAGCAGTTCTTC. Protein product: CATGWGNEQFF.

The chain couples TRBV6-6 to TRBJ1-1; TRBD1 agrees at 7 bases. Trimming removed 8 bases from V and 5 bases from J; junction bases left unmatched: 11. The CDR3 has 14 amino acids. Looked up from germline, CDR1 is MNHNY and CDR2 is SVGAGI (reference sequence). In DNA, the CDR3 is TGTGCCAGCGGATCACAGGGGTCGCGAACTGAAGCTTTCTTT. This gives the protein CASGSQGSRTEAFF.

V gene TRBV20-1 combines with J gene TRBJ2-5; 7 bases align to TRBD1. V dropped 1 base and J dropped 11; count of bases not matched to a gene: 16. The germline V gene has CDR1 DFQATT and CDR2 SNEGSKA (reference sequence). The CDR3 is 15 amino acids. DNA of the CDR3: TGCAGTGCTAGAGGGGAAGGGACAGCTTACAATGAGCAGTACTTC. Translated: CSARGEGTAYNEQYF.

The chain uses TRBV18 and TRBJ1-2, with D unresolved. The V end lost 6 bases, the J end lost 8 bases, and 22 bases lay between the germline ends. Looked up from germline, CDR1 is KGHSH and CDR2 is LQKENI. This CDR3 is built from 15 residues. This CDR3 is CASSPDMGYPGGYTF. The CDR3 bases are TGTGCCAGCTCTCCCGACATGGGCTATCCTGGCGGCTACACCTTC.

This chain links TRBV7-9 with TRBJ1-2; D unresolved. Per the germline V gene, CDR1 is SEHNR and CDR2 is FQNEAQ (reference sequence). The CDR3 sequence is 14 residues long. Trimming stripped 2 bases from V and 4 bases from J, with 11 bases between. The CDR3 reads CASSLIGPSYGYTF. The CDR3 coding sequence is TGTGCCAGCAGCTTAATCGGGCCGAGCTATGGCTACACCTTC.

This clonotype was picked up a small number of times. This chain uses TRBV18 with TRBJ2-7; D uncertain. The CDR3 consists of 13 residues. Per germline, CDR1 KGHSH and CDR2 LQKENI. The germline V and J ends were trimmed by 3 bases and 2 bases, with 8 bases remaining between them. This CDR3 is CASSPRRAYEQYF. In DNA, the CDR3 is TGTGCCAGCTCACCCCGTCGAGCCTACGAGCAGTACTTC.

Concerning this clonotype itself: Just one base apart from a much larger clone, this may be a read error. The chain combines TRBV29-1 with TRBJ2-1; 12 nucleotides match TRBD2. The DNA matches TRBJ2-7 better at its end, which makes the J call doubtful. This CDR3 contains 16 residues. Germline CDR1 and CDR2: SQVTM and ANQGSEA. The CDR3 DNA sequence: TGCAGCGCCCACCGACTAGCGGGAGACTCCTACAATGAGCAGTACTTC. This encodes CSAHRLAGDSYNEQYF.

Only a few counts were recorded for this clonotype. The rearrangement joins TRBV9 to TRBJ2-7; D is ambiguous. This CDR3 comprises 13 residues. The V end was cut by 0 bases, the J end by 6 bases, with 10 bases between. CDR1 is SGDLS, CDR2 YYNGEE, per germline. DNA for the CDR3: TGTGCCAGCAGCGTAGTCGAGGCAGGCGAGCAGTACTTC. Its translation: CASSVVEAGEQYF.

V usage is TRBV29-1 and J usage is TRBJ1-3; D not resolved. Germline CDR1 is SQVTM and CDR2 is ANQGSEA. CDR3 length equals 15 residues. V was pared by 6 bases and J by 0 bases, with 15 bases between. For the CDR3, the DNA is TGCAGCGTCGAGCTTCTCCCGAGCTCTGGAAACACCATATATTTT. It translates to CSVELLPSSGNTIYF.